These 24 T cell receptor beta chains originate from one sample sequenced in a study of blood T cell repertoires in COVID-19 (dated by TCRdb to 2020 to 2021). To prepare the library, the immunoSEQ multiplex PCR assay was applied. Sourced from immuneACCESS, this table was stored by TCRdb with only in-frame sequences that have V and J called. A share of the clones is absent; for the studies checked, an unresolved V gene accounts for under half, and the remainder has no known explanation. Within this sample are tens of thousands of clones, with 65% to 90% of them counted one time only. Clones ranked in the top ten supply about 25% of the sample. The specimen was peripheral blood. Receptors were obtained from a man aged 70 or older with active COVID-19.

This chain links TRBV24-1 with TRBJ1-2, with D unresolved. This CDR3 is 12 amino acids long. Germline V gene lookup returns CDR1 KGHDR and CDR2 SFDVKD. Trimming left V 5 bases short and J 2 bases short, with 5 bases between. The CDR3 DNA reads TGTGCCACCAGTGGTGAGAACTATGGCTACACCTTC. As protein: CATSGENYGYTF.

The V and J genes are TRBV5-1 and TRBJ1-2; 8 nucleotides agree with TRBD1. CDR3 size: 15 residues. Germline CDR1 is SGHRS and CDR2 is YFSETQ. Germline trimming cut 3 bases from V and 0 bases from J; bases unmatched to any gene: 4. For the CDR3, the DNA is TGCGCCAGCAGCTCAGGGGGCACAGCTAACTATGGCTACACCTTC. Translation: CASSSGGTANYGYTF.

The genes are TRBV10-1 and TRBJ2-2; possibly TRBD1 for D (6 bases). In germline, CDR1 is WNHNN, CDR2 SYGVQD (reference sequence). The ends were cut back, 6 bases at V and 0 bases at J, with 11 bases in the middle. The CDR3 totals 15 residues. The CDR3 protein is CASRGDNTNTGELFF. The CDR3 DNA reads as TGCGCCAGCAGGGGGGACAATACGAACACCGGGGAGCTGTTTTTT.

This sequence joins TRBV7-3 and TRBJ2-1; D gene ambiguous. CDR3 length: 13 residues. Germline-derived CDR1 and CDR2 are SGHTA and FQGTGA. Trimming removed 4 bases at V and 6 bases at J, with 10 bases between. The chain's CDR3 is CASSSEPGNEQFF. The CDR3 bases are TGTGCCAGCAGCTCCGAGCCGGGCAATGAGCAGTTCTTC.

This sequence joins TRBV6-6 and TRBJ2-6; D may be TRBD1 (6 bases). Germline V CDR1 and CDR2: MNHNY, SVGAGI (reference sequence). The CDR3 has 17 residues. Trimming stripped 5 bases from V and 0 bases from J, with 14 bases between. CDR3 sequence: CASSPTDRSSGANVLTF. Here the CDR3 DNA reads TGTGCCAGCAGTCCAACGGACAGAAGCTCTGGGGCCAACGTCCTGACTTTC.

The chain uses TRBV5-1 and TRBJ2-7; TRBD1 matches at 7 bases. V shed 0 bases and J 4 bases; nucleotides not matched to a gene: 4. The CDR3 totals 14 residues. Germline lookup yields CDR1 SGHRS and CDR2 YFSETQ. The chain's CDR3 is CASSLEQGQYEQYF. The CDR3, as DNA: TGCGCCAGCAGCTTGGAACAGGGGCAGTACGAGCAGTACTTC.

By share of the sample, this clone is medium-sized. The rearrangement joins TRBV29-1 to TRBJ2-7; 7 bases agree with TRBD2. In germline, CDR1 is SQVTM, CDR2 ANQGSEA. Germline trimming cut 3 bases from V and 0 bases from J; bases unmatched to any gene: 5. The CDR3 is made up of 14 amino acids. This CDR3 reads CSVEGERDSYEQYF. The CDR3 DNA reads as TGCAGCGTTGAGGGGGAGCGGGACTCCTACGAGCAGTACTTC.

This clone was recorded a few times. The chain recombines TRBV5-4 with TRBJ2-7; no reliable D call. The CDR3 length is 15 residues. Trimming cost V 4 bases and J 4 bases, with 18 bases left between them. From germline, CDR1 is SGHNT and CDR2 YYREEE (reference sequence). The CDR3 sequence: CASSPDPLVQYEQYF. In DNA form, the CDR3 reads TGTGCCAGCAGCCCGGATCCCTTAGTACAGTACGAGCAGTACTTC.

The CDR3 reads CAISEGGGTNEKLFF. For the CDR3, the DNA is TGTGCCATCAGTGAGGGGGGAGGGACTAATGAAAAACTGTTTTTT. The V call is TRBV10-3, the J call TRBJ1-4, with D possibly matching TRBD1 (5 bases). Deletions cut 2 bases from V and 2 bases from J, with 9 bases between. The length of the CDR3 is 15 residues. Germline V gene data show CDR1 as ENHRY and CDR2 as SYGVKD.

The chain employs TRBV7-9 and TRBJ2-4; weak D call: TRBD1 (5 bases). The V and J ends lost 5 bases and 4 bases respectively, with 24 bases between them. CDR3 length: 18 residues. CDR1 is SEHNR, CDR2 FQNEAQ, per germline (reference sequence). In nucleotides, the CDR3 is TGTGCCAGCAGCGCCCTCAGGGCGCGAAATAGGAGAAAAAACATTCAGTACTTC. This encodes CASSALRARNRRKNIQYF.

The rearrangement joins TRBV19 to TRBJ2-7; TRBD1 is a possible D gene (6 bases). The germline V gene has CDR1 LNHDA and CDR2 SQIVND (reference sequence). V was clipped by 6 bases and J by 4 bases, with 19 bases between them. The CDR3 extends over 15 amino acids. The CDR3 protein is CASRSGAGARYEQYF. The CDR3 nucleotides read TGTGCCAGTAGGTCCGGGGCAGGGGCGAGGTACGAGCAGTACTTC.

On this clone itself: The germline gene is not matched at one end of the junction; a read error may be the cause. The chain employs TRBV2 and TRBJ1-5; a possible D gene is TRBD1 (6 bases). Per germline, CDR1 SNHLY and CDR2 FYNNEI. This CDR3 is 16 amino acids long. The CDR3 sequence is CVSSLARRYRDQPQHF. DNA for the CDR3: TGTGTCAGCAGCCTCGCCCGGAGATACAGGGATCAGCCCCAGCATTTT.

The rearrangement links TRBV4-2 to TRBJ2-2; 9 positions match TRBD2. After removal of 3 bases from V and 6 bases from J, the junction contained 17 bases not matched to a gene. CDR3 length: 19 residues. The V gene's germline CDR1 is LGHNA and CDR2 YNFKEQ. In DNA, the CDR3 is TGTGCCAGCAGCCATAAAACCCCTAGCGGGGTCTGGAGGGCCGGGGAGCTGTTTTTT. Its translation is CASSHKTPSGVWRAGELFF.

This rearrangement joins TRBV6-1 to TRBJ2-4, with D maybe TRBD1 (6 bases). The CDR3 contains 17 residues. V was trimmed by 2 bases and J by 0 bases, leaving 14 bases between them. The germline CDR1 and CDR2 sequences are MNHNS and SASEGT. As DNA, the CDR3 is TGTGCCAGCAGTGAAATAGGGACACAGCTAGCCAAAAACATTCAGTACTTC. This translates into CASSEIGTQLAKNIQYF.

The chain joins TRBV24-1 to TRBJ2-5, with 9 bases identical to TRBD2. V lost 3 bases and J lost 5; bases outside the gene matches: 6. Germline CDR1 KGHDR, CDR2 SFDVKD. The CDR3 length is 15 residues. This chain's CDR3 is CATSDRSGRRETQYF. CDR3 in DNA: TGTGCCACCAGTGATCGAAGCGGGAGGAGGGAGACCCAGTACTTC.

This clone turned up a few times. The gene calls are TRBV10-3 and TRBJ1-1; D possibly corresponds to TRBD1 (5 bases). This CDR3 has 14 residues. Trimming stripped 3 bases from V and 3 bases from J, with 11 bases between. Germline V gene data show CDR1 as ENHRY and CDR2 as SYGVKD. The CDR3 sequence: CAISDTSTDTEAFF. In nucleotides, the CDR3 is TGTGCCATCAGTGACACTTCGACAGACACTGAAGCTTTCTTT.

The rearrangement links TRBV18 to TRBJ1-4; D gene unclear. The V end was cut by 6 bases, the J end by 0 bases, with 11 bases between. Per the germline V gene, CDR1 is KGHSH and CDR2 is LQKENI. The CDR3 has 15 amino acids. This chain's CDR3 is CASSRGTATNEKLFF. CDR3 sequence (DNA): TGTGCCAGCTCCCGTGGAACAGCAACTAATGAAAAACTGTTTTTT. Looking up the rest from reference TRBV18 and TRBJ1-4 gives the full variable domain: NAGVMQNPRHLVRRRGQEARLRCSPMKGHSHVYWYRQLPEEGLKFMVYLQKENIIDESGMPKERFSAEFPKEGPSILRIQQVVRGDSAAYFCASSRGTATNEKLFFGSGTQLSVL.

The genes are TRBV5-4 and TRBJ2-5; 11 positions agree with TRBD2. The CDR3 covers 14 residues. Germline-derived CDR1 and CDR2 are SGHNT and YYREEE (reference sequence). V trimming: 6 bases; J trimming: 2 bases; junction bases outside the gene matches: 3. CDR3 protein: CASNSGGAQETQYF. CDR3 coding DNA: TGTGCCAGCAATAGCGGGGGGGCTCAAGAGACCCAGTACTTC. Based on the CDR3 plus reference TRBV5-4 and TRBJ2-5, the full variable domain is ETGVTQSPTHLIKTRGQQVTLRCSSQSGHNTVSWYQQALGQGPQFIFQYYREEENGRGNFPPRFSGLQFPNYSSELNVNALELDDSALYLCASNSGGAQETQYFGPGTRLLVL.

The chain couples TRBV28 to TRBJ2-7; D not certain. CDR3 size: 14 residues. Trimming removed 3 bases from V and 2 bases from J, with 11 bases in between. Per the germline V gene, CDR1 is MDHEN and CDR2 is SYDVKM. The CDR3 bases are TGTGCCAGCAGTTTGGTGCAGGTTCCCTACGAGCAGTACTTC. This gives the protein CASSLVQVPYEQYF.

The rearrangement links TRBV7-2 to TRBJ1-1, with D maybe TRBD1 (5 bases). The CDR3 has 15 amino acids. V lost 1 base to trimming and J lost 0 bases, with 9 bases between them. Germline loops: CDR1 SGHTA, CDR2 FQGNSA. The CDR3 sequence: CASSLGGEMNTEAFF. DNA for the CDR3: TGTGCCAGCAGCTTAGGGGGCGAAATGAACACTGAAGCTTTCTTT. Full variable domain (remainder filled in from reference TRBV7-2 and TRBJ1-1): GAGVSQSPSNKVTEKGKDVELRCDPISGHTALYWYRQSLGQGLEFLIYFQGNSAPDKSGLPSDRFSAERTGGSVSTLTIQRTQQEDSAVYLCASSLGGEMNTEAFFGQGTRLTVV.

The V call is TRBV7-2, the J call TRBJ1-5; unclear D gene. CDR3 size: 16 residues. Germline V gives CDR1 SGHTA, CDR2 FQGNSA. The V end was cut by 2 bases, the J end by 6 bases, with 17 bases between. CDR3 residues: CASSLNRITAGQPQHF. The DNA for the CDR3 is TGTGCCAGCAGCTTAAATCGTATAACGGCGGGTCAGCCCCAGCATTTT.

The chain uses TRBV5-6 and TRBJ2-7; TRBD2 matches 9 bases. The CDR3 covers 16 residues. Germline V CDR1 and CDR2: SGHDT, YYEEEE. After removal of 2 bases from V and 2 bases from J, the junction contained 8 bases not matched to a gene. The CDR3 sequence is CASSFFTSGLTYEQYF. Here the CDR3 DNA reads TGTGCCAGCAGCTTTTTCACTAGCGGGTTGACCTACGAGCAGTACTTC.

This chain uses TRBV7-3 with TRBJ2-2, with D perhaps TRBD2 (5 bases). From germline, CDR1 is SGHTA and CDR2 FQGTGA. V lost 5 bases, J lost 1 base, and 8 bases lay in between. This CDR3 comprises 14 residues. The CDR3 loop reads CASSETRNTGELFF. CDR3 bases: TGTGCCAGCAGCGAAACTAGGAACACCGGGGAGCTGTTTTTT.

V and J are TRBV30 and TRBJ2-1; D gene uncertain. Per the germline V gene, CDR1 is GTSNPN and CDR2 is SVGIG (reference sequence). The CDR3 covers 12 residues. Trimming removed 2 bases from V and 6 bases from J, with 8 bases in between. The CDR3 nucleotides are TGTGCCTGGAGTCGACTTTTCAATGAGCAGTTCTTC. Residues: CAWSRLFNEQFF. Variable domain in full (rest from reference TRBV30 and TRBJ2-1): SQTIHQWPATLVQPVGSPLSLECTVEGTSNPNLYWYRQAAGRGLQLLFYSVGIGQISSEVPQNLSASRPQDRQFILSSKKLLLSDSGFYLCAWSRLFNEQFFGPGTRLTVL.